The 20 T cell receptor beta chains listed next were all sequenced from one sample in a study of cytomegalovirus exposure and HLA in healthy donors. Sequenced by immunoSEQ multiplex PCR; TCRdb stores in-frame clones only, minus some. The sample lists about 130,000 clones, 75% to 90% occurring once. Sequencing was done on a sample of PBMCs. The origin of the receptors is a woman between 18 and 29 years old in good health and CMV-seronegative.

The gene calls are TRBV4-1 and TRBJ1-2; 10 bases map to TRBD1. The length of the CDR3 is 18 residues. The trim removed 1 base at V and 0 bases at J, leaving 8 bases unmatched. In germline, CDR1 is MGHRA, CDR2 YSYEKL. The CDR3 nucleotides read TGCGCCAGCAGCCAAGTCCTAGGACAGGGGGGACCTAACTATGGCTACACCTTC. Protein: CASSQVLGQGGPNYGYTF.

This clone has just one count. This chain uses TRBV6-5 with TRBJ1-6; D remains unclear. Trimming stripped 5 bases from V and 8 bases from J, with 7 bases between. This CDR3 spans 12 amino acids. Germline CDR1 MNHEY, CDR2 SVGAGI. The CDR3 coding sequence is TGTGCCAGCAGTCCCCCCTATTCACCCCTCCACTTT. Protein product: CASSPPYSPLHF.

The rearrangement links TRBV11-3 to TRBJ1-1; D uncertain. Trimming removed 6 bases at V and 2 bases at J, with 10 bases between. The CDR3 consists of 13 residues. CDR1 SGHNT and CDR2 YENEEA come from the germline V gene. The CDR3 loop reads CASSFTVNTEAFF. The CDR3 DNA reads TGTGCCAGCAGTTTTACAGTTAACACTGAAGCTTTCTTT.

CDR3 residues: CASSLGQGPAYGYTF. Here the CDR3 DNA reads TGTGCCAGCAGCTTAGGACAGGGGCCTGCCTATGGCTACACCTTC. The rearrangement uses TRBV7-2 and TRBJ1-2; 8 nucleotides match TRBD1. CDR3 length equals 15 residues. Losses at the gene ends were 1 base for V and 4 bases for J; bases not matched to a gene: 5. Germline V gene sequence: CDR1 SGHTA, CDR2 FQGNSA.

This chain links TRBV7-2 with TRBJ2-1, with 9 bases that match TRBD2. CDR3 size: 15 residues. Germline V lookup: CDR1 SGHTA, CDR2 FQGNSA. With V trimmed by 3 bases and J by 4 bases, 4 bases remained unmatched. CDR3 bases: TGTGCCAGCAGCTTGACTAGCGGTTTGTACAATGAGCAGTTCTTC. This sequence encodes CASSLTSGLYNEQFF.

This clone showed up just once. J is TRBJ1-5 and V is TRBV6-5; no firm D call. V lost 5 bases to trimming and J lost 3 bases, with 11 bases between them. The V gene's germline CDR1 is MNHEY and CDR2 SVGAGI. The CDR3 runs 14 residues. CDR3 protein: CASSVYSSNQPQHF. CDR3 bases: TGTGCCAGCAGTGTATACAGCTCCAATCAGCCCCAGCATTTT.

The chain links TRBV27 to TRBJ2-3; possibly TRBD2 for D (6 bases). The CDR3 covers 15 residues. CDR1 is MNHEY, CDR2 SMNVEV, per germline (reference sequence). The ends were cut back, 3 bases at V and 0 bases at J, with 10 bases in the middle. The CDR3 DNA reads TGTGCCAGCAGTTTCACGGGGGACAGCACAGATACGCAGTATTTT. Translated, it gives CASSFTGDSTDTQYF.

Turning to this clone: Its ends do not fully match the called genes, so a read error is possible. V is TRBV7-7 and J is TRBJ2-2; 9 bases map to TRBD1. The germline V gene has CDR1 SSHAT and CDR2 FNYEAQ (reference sequence). This CDR3 has 13 residues. The CDR3 DNA is TGTGCTAGCATGGACAGGGGAACTGGGGAGCTGTTTTTT. Its translation is CASMDRGTGELFF.

V usage is TRBV19 and J usage is TRBJ1-1, with 10 bases that match TRBD1. V gave up 5 bases and J gave up 4 bases; unmatched junction bases: 7. The germline CDR1 and CDR2 sequences are LNHDA and SQIVND (reference sequence). The length of the CDR3 is 15 residues. This CDR3 reads CASSPRDRGGTEAFF. The DNA of the CDR3 is TGTGCCAGTAGTCCTCGGGACAGGGGAGGCACTGAAGCTTTCTTT.

The chain is built from TRBV6-6 and TRBJ2-2, with 7 bases matching TRBD2. The V gene end was trimmed by 6 bases and the J gene end by 1 base; junction bases not matched to a gene: 8. The CDR3 runs 16 residues. The germline CDR1 and CDR2 sequences are MNHNY and SVGAGI (reference sequence). CDR3 amino acids: CASSQLWGGNTGELFF. In DNA, the CDR3 is TGTGCCAGCAGCCAACTTTGGGGGGGGAACACCGGGGAGCTGTTTTTT.

The chain carries TRBV10-2 and TRBJ2-1; tentative D call: TRBD1 (5 bases). Germline V lookup: CDR1 WSHSY, CDR2 SAAADI. V lost 3 bases to trimming and J lost 9 bases, with 9 bases between them. CDR3 length: 12 residues. As DNA, the CDR3 is TGCGCCAGCAGTGACCGACAGCCTGAGCAGTTCTTC. Its protein product is CASSDRQPEQFF.

This clone has a single count. The rearrangement links TRBV2 to TRBJ2-1, with 7 bases fitting TRBD1. Germline-derived CDR1 and CDR2 are SNHLY and FYNNEI. The CDR3 spans 15 residues. Unmatched junction bases numbered 10, after V lost 6 bases and J lost 5 bases. This CDR3 is CASRREWDRNNEQFF. CDR3 nucleotide sequence: TGTGCCAGCAGAAGAGAATGGGACAGAAACAATGAGCAGTTCTTC.

CDR3 region: CASSDVPSNQPQHF. In DNA, the CDR3 is TGTGCCAGCAGTGATGTCCCAAGCAATCAGCCCCAGCATTTT. This chain uses TRBV6-1 with TRBJ1-5; D not resolved. CDR1 and CDR2 (germline): MNHNS, SASEGT. CDR3 size: 14 residues. The V end was cut by 3 bases, the J end by 1 base, with 7 bases between.

The rearrangement links TRBV6-1 to TRBJ2-7; 8 bases align to TRBD1. Per the germline V gene, CDR1 is MNHNS and CDR2 is SASEGT. V dropped 5 bases and J dropped 3; count of bases not matched to a gene: 6. The CDR3 is 14 amino acids. CDR3 sequence reads: CASSQDRAVYEQYF. CDR3 coding DNA: TGTGCCAGCAGTCAGGACAGGGCAGTCTACGAGCAGTACTTC.

The chain links TRBV19 to TRBJ2-7; possibly TRBD2 for D (6 bases). The germline V gene has CDR1 LNHDA and CDR2 SQIVND (reference sequence). V lost 7 bases to trimming and J lost 6 bases, with 19 bases between them. The CDR3 spans 14 residues. The CDR3: CASNPGRAGREQYF. Written as DNA, the CDR3 is TGTGCCAGTAACCCAGGACGGGCGGGGCGCGAGCAGTACTTC.

This clone was detected a few times. V gene TRBV4-1 combines with J gene TRBJ2-7; D may be TRBD1 (5 bases). This CDR3 region has 12 residues. Germline values: CDR1 MGHRA, CDR2 YSYEKL. V was clipped by 2 bases and J by 5 bases, with 7 bases between them. Written as DNA, the CDR3 is TGCGCCAGCAGCCAACCCAGGGACGAGCAGTACTTC. This encodes CASSQPRDEQYF.

The chain employs TRBV13 and TRBJ2-2, with D possibly TRBD1 on 5 matching bases. With 1 base removed from V and 4 bases from J, the gap between germline ends came to 13 bases. The germline CDR1 and CDR2 sequences are PRHDT and FYEKMQ (reference sequence). The CDR3 loop spans 16 amino acids. The CDR3 coding sequence is TGTGCCAGCAGCTTAGCCGTAAGGGGCGTCACCGGGGAGCTGTTTTTT. It translates to CASSLAVRGVTGELFF. Filled out from reference TRBV13 and TRBJ2-2, the complete variable domain reads AAGVIQSPRHLIKEKRETATLKCYPIPRHDTVYWYQQGPGQDPQFLISFYEKMQSDKGSIPDRFSAQQFSDYHSELNMSSLELGDSALYFCASSLAVRGVTGELFFGEGSRLTVL.

The J gene is TRBJ1-4, the V gene TRBV5-3; no clear D. TRBV5-3 is marked as an open reading frame, function uncertain. This CDR3 has 12 residues. Trimming took off 7 bases at V and 8 bases at J, with 12 bases between the two ends. The CDR3 here is CARGPACEKLFF. Written as DNA, the CDR3 is TGTGCCAGAGGGCCCGCCTGCGAAAAACTGTTTTTT.

This clone has a single count. V is TRBV5-1 and J is TRBJ1-1; TRBD1 might be the D (5 bases). Germline V CDR1 and CDR2: SGHRS, YFSETQ. The CDR3 is 14 residues long. V lost 1 base, J lost 5 bases, and 12 bases lay in between. The CDR3 loop is CASSLLQGSTEAFF. In DNA form, the CDR3 reads TGCGCCAGCAGCTTGTTGCAGGGATCGACTGAAGCTTTCTTT.

This chain uses TRBV7-2 with TRBJ1-2, with a tentative D call TRBD1 (5 bases). The V end was cut by 3 bases, the J end by 4 bases, with 9 bases between. This CDR3 has 13 amino acids. The germline gives CDR1 SGHTA, CDR2 FQGNSA. The CDR3 coding sequence is TGTGCCAGCAGCTTGGGGACTGGCTATGGCTACACCTTC. Translating it yields CASSLGTGYGYTF.